In its sample, the clone carrying this T cell receptor (beta chain) was seen once. CDR1 and CDR2 from the germline V gene are SGHRS and YFSETQ. The trim removed 3 bases at V and 7 bases at J, leaving 7 bases unmatched. The CDR3 has 16 residues. The sample is drawn from a study of cytomegalovirus exposure and HLA in healthy donors. PCR amplification relied on 60 Vbeta primers (plus 13 Jbeta primers). Sequencing was performed with immunoSEQ multiplex PCR; in TCRdb, only in-frame clones are kept and a portion is missing. The sample holds around 180,000 clones, around 80% seen once. J is TRBJ2-1 and V is TRBV5-1; 13 bases align to TRBD2. Sequenced material: PBMCs. The receptor comes from a woman in her forties or fifties in good health and CMV-seropositive. The CDR3 region is CASSSGLAGALNEQFF. CDR3 in DNA: TGCGCCAGCAGCTCTGGACTAGCGGGGGCCTTGAATGAGCAGTTCTTC.